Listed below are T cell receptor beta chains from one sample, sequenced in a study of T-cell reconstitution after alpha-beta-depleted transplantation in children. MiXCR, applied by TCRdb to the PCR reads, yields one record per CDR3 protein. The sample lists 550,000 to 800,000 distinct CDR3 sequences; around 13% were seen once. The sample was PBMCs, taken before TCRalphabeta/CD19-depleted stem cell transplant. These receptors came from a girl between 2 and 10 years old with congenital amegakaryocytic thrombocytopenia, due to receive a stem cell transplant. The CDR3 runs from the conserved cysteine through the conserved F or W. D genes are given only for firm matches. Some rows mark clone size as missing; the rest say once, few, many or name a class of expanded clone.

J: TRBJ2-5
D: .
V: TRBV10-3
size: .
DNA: TGTGCCATCAGTGAGTCCGGACCGGCGAATCTGCAAGAGACCCAGTACTTC
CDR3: CAISESGPANLQETQYF

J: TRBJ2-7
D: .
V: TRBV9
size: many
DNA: TGTGCCAGCAGCCCTAGGCCAGGACCCTACGAGCAGTACTTC
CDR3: CASSPRPGPYEQYF

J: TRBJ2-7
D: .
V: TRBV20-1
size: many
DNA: TGCAGTCCAATCAACGAGCAGTACTTC
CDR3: CSPINEQYF

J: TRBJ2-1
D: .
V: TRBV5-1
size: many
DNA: TGCGCCAGCAGCTTGGTCGGGGGCTTATCCTACAATGAGCAGTTCTTC
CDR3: CASSLVGGLSYNEQFF

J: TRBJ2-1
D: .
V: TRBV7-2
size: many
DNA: TGTGCCAGCAGCCCACAAGGGCGGGATAATTACAATGAGCAGTTCTTC
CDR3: CASSPQGRDNYNEQFF

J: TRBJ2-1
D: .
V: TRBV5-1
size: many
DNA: TGCGCCAGCAGCTTAGGTCCTAGCCGGGAGCAGTTCTTC
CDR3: CASSLGPSREQFF

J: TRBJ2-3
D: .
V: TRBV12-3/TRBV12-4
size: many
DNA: TGTGCCAGCAGTTTGGTGCAAACAGATACGCAGTATTTT
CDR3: CASSLVQTDTQYF

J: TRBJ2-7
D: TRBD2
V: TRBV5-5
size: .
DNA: TGTGCCAGCAGCTTGGATCGGCTAGCGGGCTACGAGCAGTACTTC
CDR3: CASSLDRLAGYEQYF

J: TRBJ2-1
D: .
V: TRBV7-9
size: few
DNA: TGTGCCAGCAGCTTATACGAGAGCTCCTACAATGAGCAGTTCTTC
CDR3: CASSLYESSYNEQFF

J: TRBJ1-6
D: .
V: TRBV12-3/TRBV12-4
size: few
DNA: TGTGCCAGCAGTTTAGGACAGGCCAGGACTTCACCCCTCCACTTT
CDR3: CASSLGQARTSPLHF

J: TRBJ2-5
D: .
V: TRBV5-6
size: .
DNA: TGTGCCAGCAGCCCGACCGGGACACAAGAGACCCAGTACTTC
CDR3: CASSPTGTQETQYF

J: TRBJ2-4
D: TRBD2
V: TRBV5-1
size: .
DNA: TGCGCCAGCAGCTTGGCGGGGACTAGCGGGAGCAACCTAATACTAGCCAAAAACATTCAGTACTTC
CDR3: CASSLAGTSGSNLILAKNIQYF

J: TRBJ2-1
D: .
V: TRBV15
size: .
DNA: TGTGCCACCAGCAGAGAAGAGGGGTGGGACAAGACCTACAATGAGCAGTTCTTC
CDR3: CATSREEGWDKTYNEQFF

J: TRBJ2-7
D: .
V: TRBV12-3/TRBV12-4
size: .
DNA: TGTGCCAGCAGTTTGAGGCGGAGGGGGCCTTACGAGCAGTACTTC
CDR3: CASSLRRRGPYEQYF

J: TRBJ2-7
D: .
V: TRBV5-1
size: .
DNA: TGCGCCAGCAGCTTATCCGCCGGGAGTTTACCGGAGCAGTACTTC
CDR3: CASSLSAGSLPEQYF

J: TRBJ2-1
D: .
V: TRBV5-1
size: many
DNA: TGCGCCAGCGACACCGGGACCAGACGCGGAGATGAGCAGTTCTTC
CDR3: CASDTGTRRGDEQFF

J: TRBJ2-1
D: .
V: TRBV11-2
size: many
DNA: TGTGCCAGCAGCTTAGTGGAGGACGAGCAGTTCTTC
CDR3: CASSLVEDEQFF

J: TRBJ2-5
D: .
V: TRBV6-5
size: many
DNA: TGTGCCAGCAGTTACTCTTTGTACCAAGAGACCCAGTACTTC
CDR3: CASSYSLYQETQYF

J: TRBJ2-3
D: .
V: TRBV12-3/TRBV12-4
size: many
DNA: TGTGCCAGCAGTTTCATGGGAACAGATACGCAGTATTTT
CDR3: CASSFMGTDTQYF

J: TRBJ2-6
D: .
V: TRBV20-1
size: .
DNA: TGCAGTGCCAGACAGCCTCTTAGCTCTGGGGCCAACGTCCTGACTTTC
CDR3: CSARQPLSSGANVLTF

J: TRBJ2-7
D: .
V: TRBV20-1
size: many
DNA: TGCAGTGCTAGCCGAGCGTATCACGAGCAGTACTTC
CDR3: CSASRAYHEQYF

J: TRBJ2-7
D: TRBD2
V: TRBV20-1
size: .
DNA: TGCAGTGCGCAATCTAGCGGGAGCCACGAGCAGTACTTC
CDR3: CSAQSSGSHEQYF

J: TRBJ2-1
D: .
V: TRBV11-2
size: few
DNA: TGTGCCAGCAGCTTAGGTCCCGGGAGTCTCTACAATGAGCAGTTCTTC
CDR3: CASSLGPGSLYNEQFF

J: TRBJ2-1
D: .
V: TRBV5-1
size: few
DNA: TGCGCCAGCAGCACGGAGGGCCCGTACAATGAGCAGTTCTTC
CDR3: CASSTEGPYNEQFF

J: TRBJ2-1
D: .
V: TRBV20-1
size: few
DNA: TGCAGTGCCAGAGTCGGGGGAGGCAGTGAGCAGTTCTTC
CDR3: CSARVGGGSEQFF

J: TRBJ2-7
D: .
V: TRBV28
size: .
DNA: TGTGCCAGCTCGTGGCAGGGATCTTACGAGCAGTACTTC
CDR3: CASSWQGSYEQYF

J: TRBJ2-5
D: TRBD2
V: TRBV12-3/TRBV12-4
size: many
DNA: TGTGCCAGCAGTTTTTGGCCAGCGGGATCTCAAGAGACCCAGTACTTC
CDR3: CASSFWPAGSQETQYF

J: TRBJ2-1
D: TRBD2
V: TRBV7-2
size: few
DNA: TGTGCCAGCAGCTATAGCGGGTTTTCCTACAATGAGCAGTTCTTC
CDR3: CASSYSGFSYNEQFF

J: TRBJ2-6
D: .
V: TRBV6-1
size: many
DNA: TGTGCCAGCACCCCAGGGGACTCTGGGGCCAACGTCCTGACTTTC
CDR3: CASTPGDSGANVLTF

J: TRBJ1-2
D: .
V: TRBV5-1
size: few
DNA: TGCGCCAGCAGCTTGGCCGCGGGGGGCTACACCTTC
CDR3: CASSLAAGGYTF

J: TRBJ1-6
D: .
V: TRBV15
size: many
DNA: TGTGCCACCAGCAGAGATCGAGGGGGTAATTCACCCCTCCACTTT
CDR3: CATSRDRGGNSPLHF

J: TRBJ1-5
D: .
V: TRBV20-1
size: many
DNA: TGCAGTGCCCTCCCCTGGGGGTCTACTAGCAATCAGCCCCAGCATTTT
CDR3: CSALPWGSTSNQPQHF

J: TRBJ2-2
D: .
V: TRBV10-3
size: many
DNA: TGTGCCGCTAAACCCGGGACCTCGAACACCGGGGAGCTGTTTTTT
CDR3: CAAKPGTSNTGELFF

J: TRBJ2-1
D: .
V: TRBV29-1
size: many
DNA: TGCAGCGTAAGACAGACGGGTGAGCAGTTCTTC
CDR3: CSVRQTGEQFF

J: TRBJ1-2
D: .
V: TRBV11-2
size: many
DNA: TGTGCCAGCAGCTTAGAGGGACGGGGAGACTATGGCTACACCTTC
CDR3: CASSLEGRGDYGYTF

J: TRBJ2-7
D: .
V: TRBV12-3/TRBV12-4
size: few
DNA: TGTGCCAGCAGTTTAGGATACAGGGTCTACGAGCAGTACTTC
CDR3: CASSLGYRVYEQYF

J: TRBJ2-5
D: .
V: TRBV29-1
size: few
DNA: TGCAGCGTTGAATTTACCCCAGAGACCCAGTACTTC
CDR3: CSVEFTPETQYF

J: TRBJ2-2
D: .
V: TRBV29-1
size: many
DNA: TGCAGCGTTGAAGATCGAGGTACGGCCGGGGAGCTGTTTTTT
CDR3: CSVEDRGTAGELFF

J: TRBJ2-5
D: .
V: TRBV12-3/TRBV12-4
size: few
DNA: TGTGCCAGCAGCTTTAACGGACCACAAGAGACCCAGTACTTC
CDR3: CASSFNGPQETQYF

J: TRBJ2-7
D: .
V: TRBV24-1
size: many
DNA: TGTGCCACCAGTGATTTACGGCAGAGCTCCTACGAGCAGTACTTC
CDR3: CATSDLRQSSYEQYF

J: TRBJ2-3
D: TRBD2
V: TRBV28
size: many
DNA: TGTGCCAGCAGTTCCCCGGGACTAGCGGGAGTTACAGATACGCAGTATTTT
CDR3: CASSSPGLAGVTDTQYF

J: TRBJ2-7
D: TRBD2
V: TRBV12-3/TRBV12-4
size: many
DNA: TGTGCCAGCAGCAAACCGGGACTAGCGGGAGGGCTCTCCTACGAGCAGTACTTC
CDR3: CASSKPGLAGGLSYEQYF

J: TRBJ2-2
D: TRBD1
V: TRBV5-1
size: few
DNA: TGCGCCAGCAACCCCCCGAGGGGGCACGGGGAGCTGTTTTTT
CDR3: CASNPPRGHGELFF

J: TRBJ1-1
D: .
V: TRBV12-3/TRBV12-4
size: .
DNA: TGTGCCAGCGCTCTGCAGATTGGTGCTGAAGCTTTCTTT
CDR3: CASALQIGAEAFF

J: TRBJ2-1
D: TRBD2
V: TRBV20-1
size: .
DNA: TGCAGTGCAGCCTTTGCAGGGAGGGTGCATGAGCAGTTCTTC
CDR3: CSAAFAGRVHEQFF

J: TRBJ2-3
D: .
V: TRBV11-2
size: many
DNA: TGTGCCAGCAGCTCGGTGGGAGATACGCAGTATTTT
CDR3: CASSSVGDTQYF

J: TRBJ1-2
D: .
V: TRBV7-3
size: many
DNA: TGTGCCAGCAGCCCAGGGCAGGGGAGTGGCTACACCTTC
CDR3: CASSPGQGSGYTF

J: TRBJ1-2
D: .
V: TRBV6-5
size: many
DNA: TGTGCCAGCAGTTACTCGACAGGAACGAGACACAATGGCTACACCTTC
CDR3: CASSYSTGTRHNGYTF

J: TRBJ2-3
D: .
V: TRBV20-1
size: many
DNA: TGCAGTGCTAGAGATCTGAGAAAAGGGACAGATACGCAGTATTTT
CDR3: CSARDLRKGTDTQYF

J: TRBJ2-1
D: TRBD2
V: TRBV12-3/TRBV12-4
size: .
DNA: TGTGCCAGCAGTTTCGGGACTAGCGGGAGTAAGGGAAATGAGCAGTTCTTC
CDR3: CASSFGTSGSKGNEQFF

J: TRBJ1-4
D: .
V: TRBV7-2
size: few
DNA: TGTGCCAGCAGCCCTCGACATGGCTCCCGTGAAAAACTGTTTTTT
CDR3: CASSPRHGSREKLFF

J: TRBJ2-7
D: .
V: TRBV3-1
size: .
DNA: TGTGCCAGCAGCCAAGAAAGCTGGGGAGTAGCGGGACAGCGGGGACAGTACTTC
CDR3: CASSQESWGVAGQRGQYF

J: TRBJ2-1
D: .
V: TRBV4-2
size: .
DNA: TGTGCCAGCAGCCGGAGCCAAGCACAGGGTAATGAGCAGTTCTTC
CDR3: CASSRSQAQGNEQFF

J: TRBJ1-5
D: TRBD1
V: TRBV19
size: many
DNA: TGTGCCAGTAGTATAAGGACAGGGCGAGGGCAGCCCCAGCATTTT
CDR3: CASSIRTGRGQPQHF

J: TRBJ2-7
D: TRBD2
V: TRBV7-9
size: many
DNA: TGTGCCAGCAGCGAAGGACTAGCGGGTGACACCTACGAGCAGTACTTC
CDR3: CASSEGLAGDTYEQYF

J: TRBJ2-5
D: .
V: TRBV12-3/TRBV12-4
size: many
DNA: TGTGCCAGCACTTCTTCCCAAGAGACCCAGTACTTC
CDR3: CASTSSQETQYF

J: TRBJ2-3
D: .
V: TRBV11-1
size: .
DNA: TGTGCCAGCAGCCCCCCAGCCCCCGGCAGAGAGACACCAGATACGCAGTATTTT
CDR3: CASSPPAPGRETPDTQYF